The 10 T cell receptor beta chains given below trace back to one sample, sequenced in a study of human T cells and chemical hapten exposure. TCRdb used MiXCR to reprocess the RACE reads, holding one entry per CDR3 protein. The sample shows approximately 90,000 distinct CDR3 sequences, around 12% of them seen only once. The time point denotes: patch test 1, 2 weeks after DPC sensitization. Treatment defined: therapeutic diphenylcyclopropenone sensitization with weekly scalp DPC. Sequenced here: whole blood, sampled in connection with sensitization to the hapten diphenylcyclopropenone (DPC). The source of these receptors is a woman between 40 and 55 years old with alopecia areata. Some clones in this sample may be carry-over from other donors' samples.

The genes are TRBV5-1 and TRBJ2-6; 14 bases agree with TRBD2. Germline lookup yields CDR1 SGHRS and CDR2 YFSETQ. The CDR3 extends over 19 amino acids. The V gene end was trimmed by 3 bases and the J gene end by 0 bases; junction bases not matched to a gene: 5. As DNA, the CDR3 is TGCGCCAGCAGCTCGGGACTAGCGGGAGCAGTCTCTGGGGCCAACGTCCTGACTTTC. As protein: CASSSGLAGAVSGANVLTF. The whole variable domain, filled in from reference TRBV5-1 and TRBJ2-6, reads KAGVTQTPRYLIKTRGQQVTLSCSPISGHRSVSWYQQTPGQGLQFLFEYFSETQRNKGNFPGRFSGRQFSNSRSEMNVSTLELGDSALYLCASSSGLAGAVSGANVLTFGAGSRLTVL.

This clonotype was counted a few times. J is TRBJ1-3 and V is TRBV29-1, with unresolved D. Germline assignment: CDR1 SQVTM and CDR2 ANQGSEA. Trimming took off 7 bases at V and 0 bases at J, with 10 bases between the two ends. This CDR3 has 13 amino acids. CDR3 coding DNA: TGCAGCGAACGGGCCTCCTCTGGAAACACCATATATTTT. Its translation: CSERASSGNTIYF.

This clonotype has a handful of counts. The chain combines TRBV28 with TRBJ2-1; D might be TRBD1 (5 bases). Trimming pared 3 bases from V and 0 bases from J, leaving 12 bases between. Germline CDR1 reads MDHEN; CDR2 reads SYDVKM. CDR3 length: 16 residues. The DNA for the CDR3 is TGTGCCAGCAGTTTTTGGGGCGGCAGCTCCTACAATGAGCAGTTCTTC. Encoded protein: CASSFWGGSSYNEQFF.

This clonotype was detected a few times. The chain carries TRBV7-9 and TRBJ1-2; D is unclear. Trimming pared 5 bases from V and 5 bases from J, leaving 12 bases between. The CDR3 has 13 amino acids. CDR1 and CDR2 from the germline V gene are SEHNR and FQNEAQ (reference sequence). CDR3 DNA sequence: TGTGCCAGCAGCGACGAACTGAAATATGGCTACACCTTC. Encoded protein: CASSDELKYGYTF.

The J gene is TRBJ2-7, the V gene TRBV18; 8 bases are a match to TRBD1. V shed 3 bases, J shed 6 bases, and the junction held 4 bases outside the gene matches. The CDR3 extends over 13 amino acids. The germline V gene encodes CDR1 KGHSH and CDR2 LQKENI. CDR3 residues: CASSPGQGGEQYF. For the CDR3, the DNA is TGTGCCAGCTCACCCGGACAGGGCGGCGAGCAGTACTTC.

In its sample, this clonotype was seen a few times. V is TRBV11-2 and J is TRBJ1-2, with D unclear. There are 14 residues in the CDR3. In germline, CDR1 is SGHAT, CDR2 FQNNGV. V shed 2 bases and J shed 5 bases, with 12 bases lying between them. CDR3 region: CASSLTGQTYGYTF. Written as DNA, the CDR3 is TGTGCCAGCAGCTTAACCGGCCAGACTTATGGCTACACCTTC.

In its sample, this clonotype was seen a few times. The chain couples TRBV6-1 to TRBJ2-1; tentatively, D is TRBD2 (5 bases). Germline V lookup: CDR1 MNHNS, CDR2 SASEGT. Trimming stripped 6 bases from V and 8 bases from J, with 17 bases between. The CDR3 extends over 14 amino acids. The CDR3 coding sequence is TGTGCCAGCAGGGTGCCGGAGAGGGCCTATGAGCAGTTCTTC. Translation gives CASRVPERAYEQFF.

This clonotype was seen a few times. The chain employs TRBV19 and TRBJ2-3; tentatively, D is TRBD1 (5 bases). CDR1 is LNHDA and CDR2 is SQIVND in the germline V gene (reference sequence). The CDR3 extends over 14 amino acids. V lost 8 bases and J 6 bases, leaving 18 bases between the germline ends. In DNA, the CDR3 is TGTGCCAGTCCCAAGGGGCCTGTGGGGGATACGCAGTATTTT. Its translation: CASPKGPVGDTQYF.

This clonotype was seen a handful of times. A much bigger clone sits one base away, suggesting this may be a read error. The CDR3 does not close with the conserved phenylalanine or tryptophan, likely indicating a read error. CDR3 sequence: CASSQIDGNEQFL. CDR3 sequence (DNA): TGTGCCAGCAGCCAAATCGACGGGAATGAGCAGTTCTTA. The rearrangement uses TRBV4-2 and TRBJ2-1; D ambiguous. V gave up 2 bases and J gave up 7 bases, with 9 bases separating them. Germline V CDR1 and CDR2: LGHNA, YNFKEQ. The CDR3 has 13 amino acids.

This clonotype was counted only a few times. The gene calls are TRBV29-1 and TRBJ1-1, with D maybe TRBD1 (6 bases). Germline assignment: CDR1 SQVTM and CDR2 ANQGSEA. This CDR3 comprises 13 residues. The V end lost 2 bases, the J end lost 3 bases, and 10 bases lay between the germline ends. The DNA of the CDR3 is TGCAGCGTTGAATTAGGACAGTACACTGAAGCTTTCTTT. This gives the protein CSVELGQYTEAFF.